The TCR beta chain under discussion was sequenced for a study of beta chain features in type 1 diabetes. Across the study: In all, some 100 million sorted cells from all samples were analyzed. Study-level findings and limits: There was a possibility that cDNA sequencing over-represented cells with high TCR expression. Shortening that was moderate but significant affected the TCRB CDR3s of Type 1 diabetes patients in all four CD4+ subsets.

The authors reverse transcribed all of the isolated RNA, so sequencing captured expressed TCRB transcripts. Naive, central memory and regulatory T cell samples yielded roughly 3.6 million reads on average. The table came from immunoSEQ multiplex PCR; TCRdb's copy has only in-frame clones and leaves some out. The sample includes 250,000 or so clones, 11% to 15% of them seen just once. This CDR3 has 13 amino acids. The germline V and J ends were trimmed by 2 bases and 4 bases, with 9 bases remaining between them. The germline V gene encodes CDR1 SGHKS and CDR2 YYEKEE (reference sequence). This clone turned up a few times. As yet, its antigen is unknown. Per donor, one heparinised blood draw averaged approximately 120 mL.

The chain employs TRBV5-5 and TRBJ1-2, with D maybe TRBD1 (6 bases). Sequenced sample: naive CD4+ T cells from blood. The source of this sequence is a man younger than 40 with type 1 diabetes. The chain's CDR3 is CASSFGQTYGYTF. CDR3 sequence (DNA): TGTGCCAGCAGCTTCGGACAGACCTATGGCTACACCTTC.